A single sample gave rise to the 9 T cell receptor beta chains below, sequenced in a study of T cell repertoires in cytomegalovirus infection. TCRdb processed the reads anew with MiXCR; each CDR3 protein has one entry. Of some 230,000 distinct CDR3 sequences in the sample, roughly 22% were seen once. The sequenced sample consisted of CD8+ T cells from PBMCs. The receptor set was obtained from a human donor in good health (CMV status not recorded). Some clones in this sample may be carry-over from other donors' samples.

This clonotype occurred many times. This chain uses TRBV12-3 or TRBV12-4 with TRBJ2-5; D tentatively reads TRBD1 or TRBD2 (5 bases each). This CDR3 comprises 15 residues. V was pared by 4 bases and J by 2 bases, with 14 bases between. This CDR3 reads CASSSPGRTQETQYF. The CDR3 DNA sequence: TGTGCCAGCAGTTCTCCGGGACGGACTCAAGAGACCCAGTACTTC.

The count of this clonotype is one. The rearrangement uses TRBV7-6 and TRBJ2-2; D gene uncertain. Germline V CDR1 and CDR2: SGHVS, FNYEAQ. V lost 10 bases and J lost 7, with 4 bases in between. This CDR3 has 9 amino acids. The CDR3 sequence: CATGGELFF. The CDR3 nucleotides are TGTGCCACCGGCGGGGAGCTGTTTTTT.

The rearrangement links TRBV12-3 or TRBV12-4 to TRBJ2-3, with 9 bases matching TRBD2. The CDR3 length is 15 residues. With 7 bases clipped from V and 2 bases from J, the junction kept 7 bases outside the gene matches. The CDR3 spells CASNRAGGFTDTQYF. The CDR3, as DNA: TGTGCCAGCAACCGAGCGGGGGGCTTCACAGATACGCAGTATTTT.

V gene TRBV2 combines with J gene TRBJ1-2; unclear D gene. V was trimmed by 6 bases and J by 2 bases, leaving 10 bases between them. This CDR3 has 13 residues. CDR1 and CDR2 (germline): SNHLY, FYNNEI. The CDR3 coding sequence is TGTGCCAGCAGCCAACAGTCGAACTATGGCTACACCTTC. This translates into CASSQQSNYGYTF.

In its sample, this clonotype was seen a few times. V usage is TRBV28 and J usage is TRBJ2-3; D unclear. V was trimmed by 3 bases and J by 0 bases, leaving 13 bases between them. This CDR3 has 16 amino acids. Germline CDR1 is MDHEN and CDR2 is SYDVKM. CDR3 nucleotide sequence: TGTGCCAGCAGTTTCACATTCGGGCCTAGCACAGATACGCAGTATTTT. It translates to CASSFTFGPSTDTQYF.

This rearrangement joins TRBV2 to TRBJ1-3, with D hard to call. The germline CDR1 and CDR2 sequences are SNHLY and FYNNEI. The V end was cut by 10 bases, the J end by 0 bases, with 7 bases between. The CDR3 is 12 residues long. CDR3 bases: TGTGCCACCCTATACTCTGGAAACACCATATATTTT. Amino acids: CATLYSGNTIYF.

The gene calls are TRBV19 and TRBJ2-1; D tentatively fits TRBD1 or TRBD2 (5 bases each). CDR3 length equals 12 residues. V was pared by 3 bases and J by 12 bases, with 12 bases between. CDR1 is LNHDA, CDR2 SQIVND, per germline (reference sequence). The CDR3 DNA reads TGTGCCAGTAGTATGGGGGTAAATACGCAGTTCTTC. Protein: CASSMGVNTQFF.

The rearrangement joins TRBV13 to TRBJ2-5; D possibly corresponds to TRBD1 (6 bases). The CDR3 contains 14 residues. Deletions cut 5 bases from V and 13 bases from J, with 23 bases between. Germline V lookup: CDR1 PRHDT, CDR2 FYEKMQ (reference sequence). CDR3 sequence reads: CASSPRGPPGHPYF. The DNA for the CDR3 is TGTGCCAGCAGCCCAAGAGGTCCCCCGGGACACCCGTACTTC.

This clonotype was counted a few times. This chain links TRBV30 with TRBJ2-1; TRBD2 might be the D (6 bases). The CDR3 sequence is 15 residues long. V was trimmed by 3 bases and J by 3 bases, leaving 15 bases between them. The germline CDR1 and CDR2 sequences are GTSNPN and SVGIG (reference sequence). The DNA of the CDR3 is TGTGCCTGGAGGCCCCCCGGGAGATACTACAATGAGCAGTTCTTC. It codes for CAWRPPGRYYNEQFF.